Below, 15 T cell receptor beta chains from the same sample are listed, as sequenced in a study of cytomegalovirus exposure and HLA in healthy donors. The PCR had 60 Vbeta and 13 Jbeta primers. Generated by immunoSEQ multiplex PCR, the TCRdb table keeps only in-frame clones and is missing some. The table shows just over 150,000 clones, with around four fifths occurring only once. The material sequenced was PBMCs. These receptors all stem from a female donor in good health and CMV-seronegative.

This clone was observed a single time. The chain recombines TRBV19 with TRBJ2-3; perhaps TRBD2 as D (7 bases). CDR1 and CDR2 (germline): LNHDA, SQIVND (reference sequence). V shed 6 bases and J shed 8 bases, with 21 bases lying between them. CDR3 size: 15 residues. The DNA for the CDR3 is TGTGCCAGTAGCCAAGGGACACTTCGGGAGGTTACGCAGTATTTT. This codes for CASSQGTLREVTQYF. The whole variable domain, filled in from reference TRBV19 and TRBJ2-3, reads DGGITQSPKYLFRKEGQNVTLSCEQNLNHDAMYWYRQDPGQGLRLIYYSQIVNDFQKGDIAEGYSVSREKKESFPLTVTSAQKNPTAFYLCASSQGTLREVTQYFGPGTRLTVL.

The genes are TRBV6-6 and TRBJ1-1, with 8 bases lining up with TRBD1. Looked up from germline, CDR1 is MNHNY and CDR2 is SVGAGI (reference sequence). The CDR3 runs to 16 residues. The ends lost 5 bases at V and 9 bases at J; junction bases unmatched: 17. CDR3 bases: TGTGCCAGCAGTACCCCATATCGGACAGGGAATCCCCAAGCTTTCTTT. Translated: CASSTPYRTGNPQAFF.

The rearrangement links TRBV7-9 to TRBJ1-4, with 7 bases fitting TRBD1. Germline CDR1 SEHNR, CDR2 FQNEAQ (reference sequence). The V segment lost 5 bases and the J segment 6 bases; nucleotides outside the gene matches: 9. This CDR3 is built from 15 residues. The CDR3 DNA follows: TGTGCCAGCAGCGCACCGGGACAGAGACATGAAAAACTGTTTTTT. It is translated as CASSAPGQRHEKLFF.

V usage is TRBV19 and J usage is TRBJ1-2; 9 positions match TRBD1. V lost 5 bases and J lost 3; bases outside the gene matches: 10. This CDR3 region has 16 residues. The germline gives CDR1 LNHDA, CDR2 SQIVND (reference sequence). The CDR3 spells CASSLSGTGTHYGYTF. CDR3 bases: TGTGCCAGTAGTTTGTCCGGGACAGGGACCCACTATGGCTACACCTTC.

This chain joins TRBV7-8 and TRBJ1-5; D call uncertain. Germline lookup yields CDR1 SGHVS and CDR2 FQNEAQ. The CDR3 has 13 amino acids. The V end lost 2 bases, the J end lost 7 bases, and 9 bases lay between the germline ends. The CDR3 here is CASSLYGGQPQHF. The DNA of the CDR3 is TGTGCCAGCAGCTTATATGGAGGACAGCCCCAGCATTTT.

The V and J genes are TRBV13 and TRBJ1-6; D may be TRBD1 (6 bases). Germline V gene lookup returns CDR1 PRHDT and CDR2 FYEKMQ (reference sequence). This CDR3 contains 18 residues. V gave up 2 bases and J gave up 0 bases, with 14 bases separating them. The CDR3 sequence: CASSLFQGSGSYNSPLHF. The CDR3 DNA is TGTGCCAGCAGCTTATTCCAGGGGTCGGGCTCCTATAATTCACCCCTCCACTTT.

The rearrangement uses TRBV6-6 and TRBJ2-5; a weak D match, TRBD2 (5 bases). The J call may be in error: the DNA end matches TRBJ2-7 better. The CDR3 loop spans 14 amino acids. CDR1 MNHNY and CDR2 SVGAGI come from the germline V gene (reference sequence). The CDR3 loop reads CASSYSTTSYEQYF. DNA for the CDR3: TGTGCCAGCAGTTACTCGACTACCTCCTACGAGCAGTACTTC.

The count of this clone is one. The chain carries TRBV7-6 and TRBJ2-3, with 15 nucleotides matching TRBD2. The CDR3 is 16 residues long. V shed 5 bases, J shed 3 bases, and the junction held 3 bases outside the gene matches. Germline V gives CDR1 SGHVS, CDR2 FNYEAQ. The CDR3 is CASSIGTSGGTDTQYF. The CDR3 DNA follows: TGTGCCAGCAGCATAGGGACTAGCGGGGGGACAGATACGCAGTATTTT.

The chain has TRBV4-2 and TRBJ2-3; TRBD2 matches 8 bases. The CDR3 is made up of 17 amino acids. Germline CDR1 is LGHNA and CDR2 is YNFKEQ. The V and J ends lost 0 bases and 0 bases, in that order; junction bases with no gene match: 5. CDR3 in amino acids: CASSQELAEPSTDTQYF. The DNA of the CDR3 is TGTGCCAGCAGCCAAGAACTAGCGGAACCTAGCACAGATACGCAGTATTTT.

This chain links TRBV7-9 with TRBJ1-2; D call uncertain. The CDR3 sequence is 13 residues long. The V end was cut by 5 bases, the J end by 3 bases, with 10 bases between. Germline lookup yields CDR1 SEHNR and CDR2 FQNEAQ (reference sequence). The CDR3 loop reads CASSPQEDYGYTF. The CDR3 DNA follows: TGTGCCAGCAGCCCCCAGGAAGACTATGGCTACACCTTC.

The V gene is TRBV6-5, the J gene TRBJ2-7, with a weak D call TRBD2 (5 bases). Germline CDR1 reads MNHEY; CDR2 reads SVGAGI. The CDR3 contains 15 residues. V lost 3 bases, J lost 2 bases, and 14 bases lay in between. CDR3 bases: TGTGCCAGCAGTTATCTACGGGAAGGCACCTACGAGCAGTACTTC. This translates into CASSYLREGTYEQYF.

This clone is a singleton in its sample. This chain uses TRBV21-1 with TRBJ1-5. TRBV21-1 is designated a pseudogene. There are 21 residues in the CDR3. CDR3 DNA: TGTGCCAGCAGCAAAGTAGCCCTGGGGGAGCGGGTTGAAGTTAGCAATCAGCCCCAGCATTTT. This encodes CASSKVALGERVEVSNQPQHF.

The V gene is TRBV9, the J gene TRBJ1-2; D not certain. Trimming took 4 bases from V and 13 from J, leaving 14 bases between them. CDR3 size: 11 residues. CDR1 is SGDLS and CDR2 is YYNGEE in the germline V gene. The chain's CDR3 is CASSILEPLTF. In DNA, the CDR3 is TGTGCCAGCAGCATTCTCGAGCCGCTCACCTTC.

The chain recombines TRBV7-9 with TRBJ1-1; a weak D match, TRBD1 (6 bases). The CDR3 has 15 residues. The germline V gene has CDR1 SEHNR and CDR2 FQNEAQ (reference sequence). V lost 5 bases and J lost 3, with 16 bases in between. CDR3: CASSLGHLRDTEAFF. The CDR3 DNA reads TGTGCCAGCAGCCTGGGACACCTGAGGGACACTGAAGCTTTCTTT.

The chain joins TRBV5-1 to TRBJ2-6, with D possibly TRBD2 on 6 matching bases. The CDR3 covers 15 residues. V lost 3 bases and J 2 bases, leaving 9 bases between the germline ends. Germline V gene data show CDR1 as SGHRS and CDR2 as YFSETQ. DNA for the CDR3: TGCGCCAGCAGCTCTACTAGCCCTGGGGCCAACGTCCTGACTTTC. Translation: CASSSTSPGANVLTF.